These 4 T cell receptor beta chains share one sample of origin, sequenced in a study of CXCR3-negative and CXCR3-positive naive CD8 T cells (dated 2019 in TCRdb). Paper-wide results and their limitations: Compared with CXCR3-negative naive cells, CXCR3-positive naive cells had TRB CDR3s with higher hydrophobicity (lower Kidera factor 4), lower energy, and higher strength and volume indices.

TCRdb shows the sequencer as NextSeq 550. The Human TCR Profiling Kit (MiLaboratory) was used to make UMI-labeled 5' RACE TRB cDNA libraries. The reads, reprocessed by TCRdb, yield one row per CDR3 protein sequence and no DNA. The sample's records list some 130,000 distinct CDR3 sequences. Of the sample, about 0.61% falls within the top ten clones. Their specific antigens are unknown. The sample comprised naive CXCR3+ CD8+ T cells from blood. The cell subset or site tag for this specimen amounts to: CD45RO-CCR7+CD27+CD95- naive CD8+ T cells expressing CXCR3 (TNR3+). The origin of the receptors is a human donor in good health. Some clones in this sample may be carry-over from other donors' samples.

The chain has TRBV29-1 and TRBJ2-3. This CDR3 comprises 15 residues. The germline V gene encodes CDR1 SQVTM and CDR2 ANQGSEA. The CDR3 sequence: CSVLMGDLSPDTQYF.

The rearrangement uses TRBV3-1 and TRBJ2-3; TCRdb's D call of TRBD2 is untestable without DNA. The V gene's germline CDR1 is LGHDT and CDR2 YNNKEL (reference sequence). The CDR3 runs 16 residues. The CDR3 loop reads CASSPGLAGMTDTQYF.

Here the CDR3 reads CASSKLAGGASTDTQYF. The chain carries TRBV7-3 and TRBJ2-3; TCRdb names TRBD2, which stays unverified in the absence of DNA. This CDR3 contains 17 residues. Germline V gives CDR1 SGHTA, CDR2 FQGTGA.

The rearrangement joins TRBV28 to TRBJ2-1; TCRdb's D call of TRBD2 is untestable without DNA. CDR3 length: 14 residues. The V gene's germline CDR1 is MDHEN and CDR2 SYDVKM. CDR3 loop: CASSSRLGNNEQFF.